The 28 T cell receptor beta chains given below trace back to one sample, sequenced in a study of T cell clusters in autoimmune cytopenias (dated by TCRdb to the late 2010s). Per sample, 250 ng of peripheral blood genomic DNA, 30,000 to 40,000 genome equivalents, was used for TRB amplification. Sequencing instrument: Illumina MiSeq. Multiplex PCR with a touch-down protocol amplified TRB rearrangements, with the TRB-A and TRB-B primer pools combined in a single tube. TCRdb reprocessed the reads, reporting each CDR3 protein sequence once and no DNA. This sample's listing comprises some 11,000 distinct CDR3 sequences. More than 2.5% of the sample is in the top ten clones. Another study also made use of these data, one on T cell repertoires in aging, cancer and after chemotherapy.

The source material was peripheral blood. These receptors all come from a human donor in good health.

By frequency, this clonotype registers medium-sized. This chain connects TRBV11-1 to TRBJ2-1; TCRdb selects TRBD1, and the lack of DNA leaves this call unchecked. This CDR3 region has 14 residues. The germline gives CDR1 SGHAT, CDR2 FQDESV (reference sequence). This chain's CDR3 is CASSWRGQGTEQFF.

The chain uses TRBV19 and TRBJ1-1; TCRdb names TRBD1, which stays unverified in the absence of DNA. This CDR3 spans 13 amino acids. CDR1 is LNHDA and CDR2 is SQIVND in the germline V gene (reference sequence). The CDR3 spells CASRDRVNTEAFF.

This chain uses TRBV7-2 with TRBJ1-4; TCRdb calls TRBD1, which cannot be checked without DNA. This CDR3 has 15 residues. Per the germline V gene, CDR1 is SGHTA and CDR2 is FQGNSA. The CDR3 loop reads CASSSYRDSRGKLFF.

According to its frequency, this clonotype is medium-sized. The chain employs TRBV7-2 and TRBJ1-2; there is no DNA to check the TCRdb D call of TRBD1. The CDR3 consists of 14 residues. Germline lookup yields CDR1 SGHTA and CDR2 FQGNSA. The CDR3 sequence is CASSLATAGGGYTF.

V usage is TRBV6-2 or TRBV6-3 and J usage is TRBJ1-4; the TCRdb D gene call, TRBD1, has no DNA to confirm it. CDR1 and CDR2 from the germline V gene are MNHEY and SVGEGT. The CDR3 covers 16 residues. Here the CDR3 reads CASSYGGVATNEKLFF.

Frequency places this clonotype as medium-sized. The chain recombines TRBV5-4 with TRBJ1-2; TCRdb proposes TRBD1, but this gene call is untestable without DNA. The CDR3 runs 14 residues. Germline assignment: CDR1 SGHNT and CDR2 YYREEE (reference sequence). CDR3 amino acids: CASSLQGPSYGYTF. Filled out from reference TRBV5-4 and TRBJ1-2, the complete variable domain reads ETGVTQSPTHLIKTRGQQVTLRCSSQSGHNTVSWYQQALGQGPQFIFQYYREEENGRGNFPPRFSGLQFPNYSSELNVNALELDDSALYLCASSLQGPSYGYTFGSGTRLTVV.

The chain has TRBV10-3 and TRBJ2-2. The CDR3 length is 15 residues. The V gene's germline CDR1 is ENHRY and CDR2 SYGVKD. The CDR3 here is CAISESVLNTGELFF.

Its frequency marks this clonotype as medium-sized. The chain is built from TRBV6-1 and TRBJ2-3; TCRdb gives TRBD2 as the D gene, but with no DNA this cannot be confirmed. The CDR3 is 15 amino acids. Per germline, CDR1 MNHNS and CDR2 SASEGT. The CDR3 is CASGGLARVPDTQYF.

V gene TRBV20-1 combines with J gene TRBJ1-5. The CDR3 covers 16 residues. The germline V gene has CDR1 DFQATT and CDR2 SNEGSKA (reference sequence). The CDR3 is CSARPRWRGSNQPQHF.

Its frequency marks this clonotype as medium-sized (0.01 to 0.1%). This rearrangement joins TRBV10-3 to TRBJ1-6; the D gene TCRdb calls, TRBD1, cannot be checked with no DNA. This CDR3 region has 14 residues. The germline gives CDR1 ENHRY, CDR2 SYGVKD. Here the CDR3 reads CAISGTGGRSPLHF.

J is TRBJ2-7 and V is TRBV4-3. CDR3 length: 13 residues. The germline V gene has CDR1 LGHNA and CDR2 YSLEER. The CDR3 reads CASSQGKGHEQYF.

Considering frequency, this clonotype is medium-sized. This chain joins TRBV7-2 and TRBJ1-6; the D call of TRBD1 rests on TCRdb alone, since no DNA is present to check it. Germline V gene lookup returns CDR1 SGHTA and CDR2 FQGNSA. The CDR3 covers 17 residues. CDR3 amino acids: CASKRTGTSSYNSPLHF. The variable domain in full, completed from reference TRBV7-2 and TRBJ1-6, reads GAGVSQSPSNKVTEKGKDVELRCDPISGHTALYWYRQSLGQGLEFLIYFQGNSAPDKSGLPSDRFSAERTGGSVSTLTIQRTQQEDSAVYLCASKRTGTSSYNSPLHFGNGTRLTVT.

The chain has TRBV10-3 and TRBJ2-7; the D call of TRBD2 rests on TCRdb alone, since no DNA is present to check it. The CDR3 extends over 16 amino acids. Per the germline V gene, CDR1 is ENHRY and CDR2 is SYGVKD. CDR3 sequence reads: CAISERNKKGGGEQYF.

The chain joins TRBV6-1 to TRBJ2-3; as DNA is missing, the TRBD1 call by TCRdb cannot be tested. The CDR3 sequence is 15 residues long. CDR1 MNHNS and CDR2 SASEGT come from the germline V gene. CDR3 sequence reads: CASSESTGGADTQYF.

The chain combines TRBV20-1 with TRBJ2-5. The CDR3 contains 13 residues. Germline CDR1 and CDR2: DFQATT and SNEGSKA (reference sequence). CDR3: CSARDGDQETQYF.

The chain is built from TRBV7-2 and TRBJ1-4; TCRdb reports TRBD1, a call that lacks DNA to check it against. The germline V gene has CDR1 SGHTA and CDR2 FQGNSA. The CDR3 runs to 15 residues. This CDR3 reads CASSRDSRFNEKLFF.

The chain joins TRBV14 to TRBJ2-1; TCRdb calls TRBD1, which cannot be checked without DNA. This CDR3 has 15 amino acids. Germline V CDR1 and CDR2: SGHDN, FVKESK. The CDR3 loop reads CASSLRQGFGNEQFF.

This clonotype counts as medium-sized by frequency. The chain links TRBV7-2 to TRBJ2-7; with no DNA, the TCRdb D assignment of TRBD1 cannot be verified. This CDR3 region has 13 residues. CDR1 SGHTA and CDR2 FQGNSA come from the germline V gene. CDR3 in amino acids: CASSWDTDYEQYF.

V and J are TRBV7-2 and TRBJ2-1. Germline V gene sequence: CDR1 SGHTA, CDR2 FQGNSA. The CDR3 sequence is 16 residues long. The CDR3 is CASSLAGNRKYNEQFF. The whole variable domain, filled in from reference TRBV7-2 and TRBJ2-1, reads GAGVSQSPSNKVTEKGKDVELRCDPISGHTALYWYRQSLGQGLEFLIYFQGNSAPDKSGLPSDRFSAERTGGSVSTLTIQRTQQEDSAVYLCASSLAGNRKYNEQFFGPGTRLTVL.

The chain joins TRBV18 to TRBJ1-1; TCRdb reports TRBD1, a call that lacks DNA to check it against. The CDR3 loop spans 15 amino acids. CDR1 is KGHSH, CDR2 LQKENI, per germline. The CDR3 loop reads CASSRPGQVVTEAFF.

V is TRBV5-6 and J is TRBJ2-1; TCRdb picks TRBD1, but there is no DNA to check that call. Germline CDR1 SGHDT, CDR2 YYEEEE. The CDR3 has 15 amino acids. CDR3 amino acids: CASSPRDRYTYEQYF.

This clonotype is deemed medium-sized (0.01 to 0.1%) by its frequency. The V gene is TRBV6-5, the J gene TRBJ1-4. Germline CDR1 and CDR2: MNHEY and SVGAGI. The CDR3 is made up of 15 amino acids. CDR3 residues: CASKNGLAGNEKLFF.

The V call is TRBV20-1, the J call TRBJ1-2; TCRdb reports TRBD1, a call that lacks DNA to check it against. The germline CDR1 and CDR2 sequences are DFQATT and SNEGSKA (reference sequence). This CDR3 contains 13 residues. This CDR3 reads CSARAGQGDGYTF.

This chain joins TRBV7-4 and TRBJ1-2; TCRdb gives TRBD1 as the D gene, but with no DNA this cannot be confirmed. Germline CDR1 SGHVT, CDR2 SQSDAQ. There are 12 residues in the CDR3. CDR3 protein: CASSLGTGGYTF.

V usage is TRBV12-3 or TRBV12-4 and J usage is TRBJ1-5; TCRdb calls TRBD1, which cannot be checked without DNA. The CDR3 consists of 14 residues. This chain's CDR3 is CASSWGNINQPQHF.

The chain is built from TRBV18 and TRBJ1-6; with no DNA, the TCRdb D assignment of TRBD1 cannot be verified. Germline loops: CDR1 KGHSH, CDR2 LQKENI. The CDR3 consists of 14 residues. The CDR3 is CASSETASGSPLHF.

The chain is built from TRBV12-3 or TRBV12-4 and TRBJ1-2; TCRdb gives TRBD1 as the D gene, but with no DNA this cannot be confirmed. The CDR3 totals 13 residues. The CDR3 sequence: CASSSPIGAGYTF.

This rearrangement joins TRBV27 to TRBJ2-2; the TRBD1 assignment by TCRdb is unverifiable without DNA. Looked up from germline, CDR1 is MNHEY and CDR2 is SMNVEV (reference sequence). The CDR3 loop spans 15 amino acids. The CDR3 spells CASSFLGGATGELFF.